Below are 2 T cell receptor beta chains sequenced from a single sample in a study of OX40 agonist ivuxolimab in advanced cancers. The library was generated by the immunoSEQ multiplex PCR assay. TCRdb retrieved this table from immuneACCESS and kept in-frame rearrangements only. Not all clones are present; in checked studies, unresolved V genes account for under half, and no reason is known for the remainder. Here the sample has tens of thousands of clones; approximately 85% occur a single time. Around 2% of the sample comes from the top ten. Material: CD4+ or CD8+ T cells sorted from blood, obtained in a trial of the OX40 agonist ivuxolimab. The receptor set was obtained from an adult with an advanced solid tumor such as melanoma, head and neck, liver or kidney cancer.

The CDR3 reads CASSLARDEAEAFF. As DNA, the CDR3 is TGCGCCAGCAGCTTGGCCAGGGATGAGGCTGAAGCTTTCTTT. The chain employs TRBV5-1 and TRBJ1-1; a possible D gene is TRBD1 (5 bases). The CDR3 totals 14 residues. CDR1 is SGHRS, CDR2 YFSETQ, per germline. Trimming removed 0 bases from V and 6 bases from J, with 12 bases in between. Complete variable domain (other parts from reference TRBV5-1 and TRBJ1-1): KAGVTQTPRYLIKTRGQQVTLSCSPISGHRSVSWYQQTPGQGLQFLFEYFSETQRNKGNFPGRFSGRQFSNSRSEMNVSTLELGDSALYLCASSLARDEAEAFFGQGTRLTVV.

This chain joins TRBV28 and TRBJ1-1; D is ambiguous. V lost 6 bases and J lost 2, with 7 bases in between. The CDR3 covers 12 residues. Germline V gene data show CDR1 as MDHEN and CDR2 as SYDVKM. The CDR3 is CASRELNTEAFF. CDR3 nucleotides: TGTGCCAGCAGGGAACTAAACACTGAAGCTTTCTTT.